This T cell receptor beta chain was sequenced for a study of T cell repertoires in cytomegalovirus infection. The wider study: Indications came from public TCR beta signatures; they pointed to CMV infection and to a matching HLA type. Study-wide findings and caveats: The ex vivo response was dominated by HLA-C-restricted CMV-specific TCR beta clonotypes.

Turning to this clonotype: Antigen specificity is unknown.

TCRdb ran MiXCR on the reads and lists one entry per CDR3 protein. The sample consists of 100,000 or so distinct CDR3 sequences, 16% of them appearing once. Per the germline V gene, CDR1 is SGHRS and CDR2 is YFSETQ. V was cut by 3 bases and J by 3 bases, with 12 bases left in between. The CDR3 extends over 14 amino acids. The clonotype comes from a human donor in good health (CMV status not recorded). Some clones in this sample may be carry-over from other donors' samples. Material for sequencing was PBMCs. The chain joins TRBV5-1 to TRBJ1-2; D gene uncertain. In DNA, the CDR3 is TGCGCCAGCAGCTACGACGGGCCCCACTATGGCTACACCTTC. Its protein product is CASSYDGPHYGYTF. Looking up the rest from reference TRBV5-1 and TRBJ1-2 gives the full variable domain: KAGVTQTPRYLIKTRGQQVTLSCSPISGHRSVSWYQQTPGQGLQFLFEYFSETQRNKGNFPGRFSGRQFSNSRSEMNVSTLELGDSALYLCASSYDGPHYGYTFGSGTRLTVV.